These 16 T cell receptor beta chains originate from one sample sequenced in a study of blood T cell repertoires in COVID-19. Profiling relied on immunoSEQ multiplex PCR, and the TCRdb table lists in-frame clones only, not all of them. The sample includes just over 250,000 clones, roughly 86% of them seen just once. Sequences were obtained from peripheral blood. The receptor source for this set is a man aged 40-50 years who had recovered from COVID-19.

V usage is TRBV7-9 and J usage is TRBJ1-1, with a weak D call TRBD1 (6 bases). The CDR3 is 14 residues long. Germline assignment: CDR1 SEHNR and CDR2 FQNEAQ (reference sequence). The V gene lost 6 bases and the J gene lost 1 base, with 12 bases spanning the gap. The CDR3 DNA follows: TGTGCCAGCAGGACCCCGGGACAGAACACTGAAGCTTTCTTT. As protein: CASRTPGQNTEAFF.

J is TRBJ2-4 and V is TRBV7-2; 10 bases are shared with TRBD1. This CDR3 region has 19 residues. Unmatched junction bases numbered 13, after V lost 5 bases and J lost 0 bases. Germline V gives CDR1 SGHTA, CDR2 FQGNSA. The CDR3 DNA reads as TGTGCCAGCAGCGAGACCGGGACAGGGGCCATACTAGCCAAAAACATTCAGTACTTC. Translated, it gives CASSETGTGAILAKNIQYF. The whole variable domain, filled in from reference TRBV7-2 and TRBJ2-4, reads GAGVSQSPSNKVTEKGKDVELRCDPISGHTALYWYRQSLGQGLEFLIYFQGNSAPDKSGLPSDRFSAERTGGSVSTLTIQRTQQEDSAVYLCASSETGTGAILAKNIQYFGAGTRLSVL.

This chain uses TRBV3-1 (or the pseudogene TRBV3-2) with TRBJ2-7, with TRBD2 identical over 9 bases. Germline lookup yields CDR1 LGHDT and CDR2 YNNKEL (reference sequence). The CDR3 is 18 amino acids. Trimming removed 0 bases from V and 9 bases from J; junction bases left unmatched: 18. DNA for the CDR3: TGTGCCAGCAGCCAAGATGGTGTCTCCCGCGGGGGGGCGTTTGGGCAGTACTTC. Protein sequence: CASSQDGVSRGGAFGQYF.

The CDR3 spells CASSSGLAGLPPLLETQYF. CDR3 in DNA: TGCGCCAGCAGCTCCGGACTAGCGGGGTTACCACCGCTTCTAGAGACCCAGTACTTC. The genes are TRBV5-1 and TRBJ2-5; 12 nucleotides line up with TRBD2. CDR3 length: 19 residues. J gave up 4 bases and V 3 bases, and 16 bases lay outside the gene matches. Germline V gene data show CDR1 as SGHRS and CDR2 as YFSETQ.

The chain has TRBV3-1 (or the pseudogene TRBV3-2) and TRBJ1-6; a possible D gene is TRBD1 (6 bases). V was clipped by 5 bases and J by 9 bases, with 17 bases between them. This CDR3 has 15 residues. Germline CDR1 reads LGHDT; CDR2 reads YNNKEL (reference sequence). CDR3 sequence reads: CASSASGGQGSPLHF. CDR3 DNA: TGTGCCAGCAGCGCCTCCGGGGGGCAAGGTTCACCCCTCCACTTT.

The chain recombines TRBV29-1 with TRBJ2-5; D uncertain. In germline, CDR1 is SQVTM, CDR2 ANQGSEA. CDR3 length: 13 amino acids. V lost 4 bases and J lost 0, with 9 bases in between. CDR3 protein: CSVVAQYQETQYF. The DNA for the CDR3 is TGCAGCGTTGTCGCACAGTACCAAGAGACCCAGTACTTC. The complete variable domain, with remaining parts taken from reference TRBV29-1 and TRBJ2-5, reads SAVISQKPSRDICQRGTSLTIQCQVDSQVTMMFWYRQQPGQSLTLIATANQGSEATYESGFVIDKFPISRPNLTFSTLTVSNMSPEDSSIYLCSVVAQYQETQYFGPGTRLLVL.

CDR3 sequence reads: CASGELETQYF. The CDR3 region has the DNA TGTGCCAGCGGGGAGTTGGAGACCCAGTACTTC. The gene calls are TRBV7-9 and TRBJ2-5, with D possibly being TRBD2 (5 bases). Trimming took 8 bases from V and 5 from J, leaving 9 bases between them. Germline-derived CDR1 and CDR2 are SEHNR and FQNEAQ (reference sequence). The CDR3 covers 11 residues.

V is TRBV2 and J is TRBJ1-2; a weak D match, TRBD1 (6 bases). Germline CDR1 is SNHLY and CDR2 is FYNNEI. The CDR3 totals 13 residues. Trimming shortened V by 3 bases and J by 5 bases, and 10 bases separated the two germline ends. CDR3 protein: CASSEDREYGYTF. Written as DNA, the CDR3 is TGTGCCAGCAGTGAGGACAGAGAATATGGCTACACCTTC. The full variable domain, completed using reference TRBV2 and TRBJ1-2, is EPEVTQTPSHQVTQMGQEVILRCVPISNHLYFYWYRQILGQKVEFLVSFYNNEISEKSEIFDDQFSVERPDGSNFTLKIRSTKLEDSAMYFCASSEDREYGYTFGSGTRLTVV.

The chain links TRBV27 to TRBJ2-7, with a tentative D call TRBD2 (5 bases). The CDR3 extends over 13 amino acids. With 8 bases removed from V and 5 bases from J, the gap between germline ends came to 16 bases. CDR1 is MNHEY, CDR2 SMNVEV, per germline (reference sequence). The CDR3 protein is CASALQRRDEQYF. The CDR3, as DNA: TGTGCCAGCGCACTCCAACGGCGGGACGAGCAGTACTTC.

This chain connects TRBV5-6 to TRBJ2-2; TRBD1 might be the D (6 bases). CDR1 is SGHDT and CDR2 is YYEEEE in the germline V gene. V was clipped by 4 bases and J by 4 bases, with 14 bases between them. The CDR3 extends over 15 amino acids. Written as DNA, the CDR3 is TGTGCCAGCAGCAGGGGGTCGCGTCCCACCGGGGAGCTGTTTTTT. This encodes CASSRGSRPTGELFF.

This rearrangement joins TRBV6-5 to TRBJ1-4, with TRBD1 matching over 7 bases. Per the germline V gene, CDR1 is MNHEY and CDR2 is SVGAGI. J lost 8 bases, V lost 10 bases, and 10 bases had no gene match. This CDR3 contains 13 residues. The CDR3 region is CANSRTGREKLFF. DNA of the CDR3: TGTGCCAACTCCAGGACAGGACGGGAAAAACTGTTTTTT.

V gene TRBV6-6 combines with J gene TRBJ2-7; a possible D gene is TRBD2 (6 bases). V was pared by 0 bases and J by 0 bases, with 6 bases between. Per germline, CDR1 MNHNY and CDR2 SVGAGI (reference sequence). This CDR3 comprises 14 residues. The CDR3 nucleotides are TGTGCCAGCAGTTACTCGGGGGGCTCCTACGAGCAGTACTTC. This codes for CASSYSGGSYEQYF.

The V call is TRBV5-6, the J call TRBJ1-6; 12 nucleotides agree with TRBD1. J gave up 7 bases and V 2 bases, and 1 base lay outside the gene matches. This CDR3 has 15 residues. Germline assignment: CDR1 SGHDT and CDR2 YYEEEE. The CDR3 region is CASSFGTGGNSPLHF. CDR3 DNA: TGTGCCAGCAGCTTCGGGACAGGGGGCAATTCACCCCTCCACTTT.

V usage is TRBV18 and J usage is TRBJ1-4; D is perhaps TRBD1 (6 bases). The germline V gene encodes CDR1 KGHSH and CDR2 LQKENI. The CDR3 is 15 amino acids. V lost 0 bases and J lost 7, with 12 bases in between. The CDR3 coding sequence is TGTGCCAGCTCACCACCCGGGACACGAGGTGAAAAACTGTTTTTT. The encoded protein is CASSPPGTRGEKLFF.

This chain uses TRBV6-5 with TRBJ2-7, with D tentatively TRBD1 (5 bases). V lost 5 bases and J 2 bases, leaving 13 bases between the germline ends. This CDR3 comprises 14 residues. CDR1 and CDR2 (germline): MNHEY, SVGAGI. CDR3 bases: TGTGCCAGCAGTCCTACAGGTTTCCCCTACGAGCAGTACTTC. Its translation: CASSPTGFPYEQYF.

This sequence joins TRBV29-1 and TRBJ1-5, with TRBD1 as a possible D gene (6 bases). This CDR3 is 15 amino acids long. From germline, CDR1 is SQVTM and CDR2 ANQGSEA. Deletions cut 4 bases from V and 0 bases from J, with 13 bases between. Written as DNA, the CDR3 is TGCAGCGTTGTGCAGGGGACTAATAGCAATCAGCCCCAGCATTTT. Its translation is CSVVQGTNSNQPQHF.